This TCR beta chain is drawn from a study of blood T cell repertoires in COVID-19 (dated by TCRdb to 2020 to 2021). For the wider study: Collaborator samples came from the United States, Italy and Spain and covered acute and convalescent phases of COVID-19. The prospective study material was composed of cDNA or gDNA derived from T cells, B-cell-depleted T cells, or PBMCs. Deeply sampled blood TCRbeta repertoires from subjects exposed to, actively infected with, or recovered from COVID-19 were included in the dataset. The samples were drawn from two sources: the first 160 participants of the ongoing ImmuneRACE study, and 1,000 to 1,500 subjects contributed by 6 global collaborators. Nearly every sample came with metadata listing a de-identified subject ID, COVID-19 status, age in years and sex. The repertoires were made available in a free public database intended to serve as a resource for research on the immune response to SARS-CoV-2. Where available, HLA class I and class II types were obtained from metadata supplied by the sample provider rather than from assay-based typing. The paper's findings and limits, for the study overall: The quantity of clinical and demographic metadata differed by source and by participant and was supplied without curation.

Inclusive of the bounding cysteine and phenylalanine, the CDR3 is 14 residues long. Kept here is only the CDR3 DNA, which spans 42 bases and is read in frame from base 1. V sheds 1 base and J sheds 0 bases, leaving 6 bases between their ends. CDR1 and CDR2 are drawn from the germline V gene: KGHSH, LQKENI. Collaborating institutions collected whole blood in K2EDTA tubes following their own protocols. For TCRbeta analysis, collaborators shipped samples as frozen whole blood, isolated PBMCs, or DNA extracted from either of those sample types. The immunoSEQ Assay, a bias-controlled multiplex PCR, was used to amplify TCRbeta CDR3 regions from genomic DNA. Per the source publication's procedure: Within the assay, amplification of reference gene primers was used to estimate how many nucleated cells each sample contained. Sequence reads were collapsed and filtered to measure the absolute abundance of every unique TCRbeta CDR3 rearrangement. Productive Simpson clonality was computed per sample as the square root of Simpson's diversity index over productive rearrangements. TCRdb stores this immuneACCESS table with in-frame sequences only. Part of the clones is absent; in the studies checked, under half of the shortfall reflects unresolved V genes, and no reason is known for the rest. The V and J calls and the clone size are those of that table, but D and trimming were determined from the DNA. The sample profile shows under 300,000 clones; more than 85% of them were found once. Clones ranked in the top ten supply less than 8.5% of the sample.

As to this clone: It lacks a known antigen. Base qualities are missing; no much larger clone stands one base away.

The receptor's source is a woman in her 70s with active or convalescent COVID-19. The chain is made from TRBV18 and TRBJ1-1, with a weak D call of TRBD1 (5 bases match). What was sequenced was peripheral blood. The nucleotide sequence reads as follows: TGTGCCAGCTCACCACACAGGATGAACACTGAAGCTTTCTTT. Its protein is CASSPHRMNTEAFF. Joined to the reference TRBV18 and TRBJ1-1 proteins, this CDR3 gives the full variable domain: NAGVMQNPRHLVRRRGQEARLRCSPMKGHSHVYWYRQLPEEGLKFMVYLQKENIIDESGMPKERFSAEFPKEGPSILRIQQVVRGDSAAYFCASSPHRMNTEAFFGQGTRLTVV.